This paragraph reports one T cell receptor beta chain. Its antigen is unidentified. Sequenced with the Oncomine TCR Beta short-read assay was DNA taken from cultured CD4+ T cells. TCRdb redid the calling of the PCR reads with MiXCR, one entry per CDR3 protein. This sample has approximately 16,000 distinct CDR3 sequences, with around three fifths found just once. Trimming pared 3 bases from V and 1 base from J, leaving 6 bases between. The CDR3 has 13 residues. Looked up from germline, CDR1 is SEHNR and CDR2 is FQNEAQ (reference sequence). The source of the sample is a study of vaccination and CD4 T cells after COVID-19. Study at large: Post-COVID samples were collected a median approximately 100 days following diagnosis, spanning 35 to 161. As a positive control, some control cultures were given a CEFX pool, while others were given an HIV-1 Nef pool or no peptide.

Whole-study findings and limits: Median counts of SARS-CoV-2-reactive clonotypes increased from around 20 to 38; this difference was not significant.

As to treatment: roughly ten-day PBMC culture with coronavirus spike peptide pools or control peptides (ViraFEST assay). After expanding antigen-specific T cells with peptide pools, ViraFEST sequenced their TCRs. The TCR sequence derives from a human donor who had recovered from COVID-19. The V gene is TRBV7-9, the J gene TRBJ1-1, with D hard to call. Sample: CD4+ T cells from blood, cultured in vitro. The CDR3 loop is CASSFVENTEAFF. The CDR3 nucleotides read TGTGCCAGCAGCTTTGTTGAGAACACTGAAGCTTTCTTT.